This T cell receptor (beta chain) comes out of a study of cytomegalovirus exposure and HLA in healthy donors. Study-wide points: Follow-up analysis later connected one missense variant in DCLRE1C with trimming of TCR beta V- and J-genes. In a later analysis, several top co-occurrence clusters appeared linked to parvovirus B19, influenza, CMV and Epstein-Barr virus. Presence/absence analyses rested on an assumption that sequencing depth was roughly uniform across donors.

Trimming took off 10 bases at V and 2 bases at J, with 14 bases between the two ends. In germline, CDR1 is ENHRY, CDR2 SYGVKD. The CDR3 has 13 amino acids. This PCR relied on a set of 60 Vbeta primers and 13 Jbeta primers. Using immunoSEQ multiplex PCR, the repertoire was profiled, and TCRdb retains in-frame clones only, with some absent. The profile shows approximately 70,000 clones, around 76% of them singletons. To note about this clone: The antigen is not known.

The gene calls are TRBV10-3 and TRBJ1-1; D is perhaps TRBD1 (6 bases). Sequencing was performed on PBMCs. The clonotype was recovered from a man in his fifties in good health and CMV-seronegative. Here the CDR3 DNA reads TGTGCCACCTCGGACAGAGGAAACACTGAAGCTTTCTTT. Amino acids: CATSDRGNTEAFF.